The T cell receptor beta chain described here comes from a study of cytomegalovirus exposure and HLA in healthy donors. Notes on this clone: Its target is not known.

Study-wide points: The sole available immune exposure information was CMV serostatus. After further analysis at a later stage, under 20,000 TCR beta sequences were associated with HLA alleles at 0.05 false discovery rate. Reportedly, fewer N-insertions than the approximately 610-donor mean appeared in an Asian-associated ancestry cluster in a later analysis. Altogether, 160 or so TCR beta chains were recorded as cytomegalovirus-associated.

The germline V gene has CDR1 SGHTA and CDR2 FQGNSA. V gave up 3 bases and J gave up 0 bases; unmatched junction bases: 9. This CDR3 has 17 residues. The study ran its PCR with 60 Vbeta and 13 Jbeta primers. Clones were sequenced by immunoSEQ multiplex PCR, and TCRdb holds only the in-frame ones, with some missing. The sample records nearly 110,000 clones, 74% being singletons. The TCR comes from a woman in her thirties or forties in good health and CMV-seropositive. Sequenced: PBMCs. This chain uses TRBV7-2 with TRBJ2-3; 7 bases align to TRBD1. The CDR3 loop is CASSFRGQSTSTDTQYF. CDR3 DNA: TGTGCCAGCAGCTTCCGGGGACAGTCTACCAGCACAGATACGCAGTATTTT.